This entry features one T cell receptor beta chain sequence. Its antigen is unidentified. The CDR3 contains 14 residues. Germline V gives CDR1 KGHSH, CDR2 LQKENI. Trimming pared 2 bases from V and 4 bases from J, leaving 12 bases between. Using immunoSEQ multiplex PCR, the repertoire was profiled, and TCRdb retains in-frame clones only, with some absent. Among around 120,000 clones listed, roughly 90% were seen once. The data belong to a study of cytomegalovirus exposure and HLA in healthy donors. For the study at large: The platform used for the approximately 130 validation repertoires matched that of the roughly 700 first-cohort repertoires, a later analysis reported.

It was the roughly 110-subject validation cohort, separate from the roughly 700-subject first cohort, to which the donors belonged. General observations from the study: Among TCR beta chains, those listed as cytomegalovirus-associated numbered more than 150. First-cohort TCR clusters tended to co-occur in the 90 to 150 validation repertoires, a later analysis found.

This TCR derives from a woman younger than 30 in good health and CMV-seropositive. The chain has TRBV18 and TRBJ2-7, with unresolved D. The sequenced sample was PBMCs. CDR3 amino acids: CASSPGQATYEQYF. DNA of the CDR3: TGTGCCAGCTCACCAGGGCAGGCTACGTACGAGCAGTACTTC.